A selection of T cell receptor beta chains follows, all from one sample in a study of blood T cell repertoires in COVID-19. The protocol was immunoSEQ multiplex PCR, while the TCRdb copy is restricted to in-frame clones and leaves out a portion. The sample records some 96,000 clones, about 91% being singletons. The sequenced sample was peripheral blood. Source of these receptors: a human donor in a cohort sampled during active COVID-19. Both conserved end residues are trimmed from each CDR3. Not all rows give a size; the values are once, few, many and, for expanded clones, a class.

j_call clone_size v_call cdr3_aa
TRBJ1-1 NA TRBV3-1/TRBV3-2 ASSPYRGSEAF
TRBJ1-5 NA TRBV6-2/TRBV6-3 ASSQKTGAFLNSNQPQH
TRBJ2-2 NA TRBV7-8 ATPRWAGGLTGELF
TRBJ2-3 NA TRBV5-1 ASSLRQGADTQY
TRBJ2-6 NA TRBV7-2 ASRQPSGANVLT
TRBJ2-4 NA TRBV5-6 ASSFGDGQGGLAKNIQY
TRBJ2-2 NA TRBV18 ASSSGVGITGELF
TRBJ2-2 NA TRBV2 ASSGRLAGEAGELF
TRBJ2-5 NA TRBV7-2 ASSLRPTGRETQY
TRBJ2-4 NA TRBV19 ASSLDRGNYIQY
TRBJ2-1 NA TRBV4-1 ASSQGASGRAAF
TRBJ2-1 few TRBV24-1 ATSDTLARYNEQF
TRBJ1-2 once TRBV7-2 ASSLWGTMSNYGYT
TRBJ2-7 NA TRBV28 ASRGQVLYEQY
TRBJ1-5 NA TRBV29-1 SVVTGNQPQH
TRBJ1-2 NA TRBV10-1 ASSDGPGNGYT
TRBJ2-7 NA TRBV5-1 ASSLVQGYEQY
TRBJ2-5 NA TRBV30 AWSLRRGLMQETQY
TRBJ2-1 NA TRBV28 ASRTGTVSYNEQF
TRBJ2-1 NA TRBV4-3 ASSPGLAGGYNEQF
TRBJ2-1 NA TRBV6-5 ASTPGTVAYNEQF
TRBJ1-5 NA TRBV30 AYRQDNQPQH
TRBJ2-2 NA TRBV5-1 ASSLEGLESGELF
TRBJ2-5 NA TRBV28 ASNGTARETQY
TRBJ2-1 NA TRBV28 ASSSPSSTSGIEQF
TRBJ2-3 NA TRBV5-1 ASSYGDYLSTDTQY
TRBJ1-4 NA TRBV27 ASSLGQWDEKLF
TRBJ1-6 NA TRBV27 ASSRQGAFSSYNSPLH
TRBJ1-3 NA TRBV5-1 ASSLVTGGNTIY
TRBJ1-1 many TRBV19 ASSRQNTEAF
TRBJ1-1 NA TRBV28 ASSFMFRGRDTEAF
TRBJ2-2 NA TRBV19 ASSHLAGGNTGELF
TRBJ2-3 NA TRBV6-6 ASSPRDREGADTQY
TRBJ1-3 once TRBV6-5 ASSTWDSGNTIY
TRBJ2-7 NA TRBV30 AWSPQAYEQY
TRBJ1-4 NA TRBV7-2 ASSLAPGQGRLSNEKLF
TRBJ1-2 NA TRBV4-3 ASSQGVLRDGYT
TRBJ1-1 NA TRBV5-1 ASHRRGRDGTEAF
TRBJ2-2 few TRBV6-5 ASTTGGGELF
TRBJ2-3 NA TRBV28 ATLRTSTDTQY
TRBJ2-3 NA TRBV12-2 ASRHTSGRAED
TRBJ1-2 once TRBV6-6 ASSYPEQAARGYT
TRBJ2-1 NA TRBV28 ASSPRYPGAGGNEQF
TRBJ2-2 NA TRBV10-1 ASSESELGQRTGELF
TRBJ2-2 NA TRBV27 ASTPGLAGSELF
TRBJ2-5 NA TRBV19 ASRVDSRRQETQY
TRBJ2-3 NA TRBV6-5 ASSPRGTDTQY
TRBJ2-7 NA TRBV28 ASRTSGRGEQY
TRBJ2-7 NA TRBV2 ASSEAPGVSYEQY
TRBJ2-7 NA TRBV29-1 SVVMAGSNYEQY
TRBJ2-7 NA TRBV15 ATSRGVGTRAY
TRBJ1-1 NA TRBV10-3 AINRQGKGVWEGGAEAF
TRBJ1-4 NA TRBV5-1 ASRRVTNEKLF
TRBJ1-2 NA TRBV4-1 ASSQQSRGRGGYT
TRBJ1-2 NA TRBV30 AWSAAGGGRGYT
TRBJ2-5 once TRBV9 ASSVRPTGGSETQY
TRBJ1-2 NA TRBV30 AWSEGANGYT
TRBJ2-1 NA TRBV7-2 ASSFGQRNYNEQF
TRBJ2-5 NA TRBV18 ASSPPGQLHQETQY
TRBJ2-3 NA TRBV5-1 ASRSRDRVGDTQY